Listed here are 4 T cell receptor beta chains from one sample, sequenced in a study of T cell responses to AZD1222 COVID-19 vaccine. Produced via immunoSEQ multiplex PCR; TCRdb's table is partial and in-frame only. The sample shows fewer than 110,000 clones, 90% to 95% of them seen only once. Sequencing used peripheral blood, obtained on day 0 of AZD1222 vaccination. These receptors were obtained from an adult in good health.

V and J are TRBV4-3 and TRBJ1-2; 7 bases are shared with TRBD1. Trimming cost V 1 base and J 4 bases; bases outside gene matches: 6. This CDR3 is 15 amino acids long. Germline CDR1 is LGHNA and CDR2 is YSLEER. CDR3 in DNA: TGCGCCAGCAGCCAAGTTAAGGGACAGTCCTATGGCTACACCTTC. The encoded protein is CASSQVKGQSYGYTF.

The chain couples TRBV2 to TRBJ1-3; D not resolved. The CDR3 is made up of 13 amino acids. Germline V gene lookup returns CDR1 SNHLY and CDR2 FYNNEI. V gave up 2 bases and J gave up 2 bases, with 4 bases separating them. This CDR3 reads CASSELPGNTIYF. DNA of the CDR3: TGTGCCAGCAGTGAACTCCCTGGAAACACCATATATTTT.

The rearrangement uses TRBV10-2 and TRBJ2-1; the match to TRBD2 covers 7 bases. Losses at the gene ends were 7 bases for V and 7 bases for J; bases not matched to a gene: 16. There are 16 residues in the CDR3. Germline V gene data show CDR1 as WSHSY and CDR2 as SAAADI. DNA of the CDR3: TGCGCCAGCAAAATCGTTGGGGGGGGTTTTCGGAATGAGCAGTTCTTC. Translating gives CASKIVGGGFRNEQFF.

The V call is TRBV5-4, the J call TRBJ1-2; 9 positions match TRBD1. The trim removed 4 bases at V and 8 bases at J, leaving 9 bases unmatched. Per the germline V gene, CDR1 is SGHNT and CDR2 is YYREEE (reference sequence). The CDR3 totals 14 residues. The CDR3 DNA reads TGTGCCAGCAGCCCGGGGACAGGGAATTTCGGCTACACCTTC. Amino acid sequence: CASSPGTGNFGYTF. Complete variable domain (other parts from reference TRBV5-4 and TRBJ1-2): ETGVTQSPTHLIKTRGQQVTLRCSSQSGHNTVSWYQQALGQGPQFIFQYYREEENGRGNFPPRFSGLQFPNYSSELNVNALELDDSALYLCASSPGTGNFGYTFGSGTRLTVV.